The source of this TCR beta chain is a study of identical twins. The V gene's germline CDR1 is KGHSH and CDR2 LQKENI. The junction had 3 bases not matched to a gene; V was cut back by 0 bases and J by 5 bases. The length of the CDR3 is 14 residues. This clonotype was recorded a few times. TCRdb re-called the 5' RACE reads with MiXCR, one entry per CDR3 protein. The sample consists of 200,000 to 250,000 distinct CDR3 sequences, roughly 7% of them appearing once. The data also belong to a second study, concerning yellow fever vaccine responses in identical twins. That paper notes: Among the twins, the vaccine T cell response reportedly seemed partly convergent and partly personalized.

The TCR was taken from a woman aged 18-35 years in good health. The sequenced material came from memory (CD45RO+) T cells sorted from blood. This chain links TRBV18 with TRBJ2-7; 8 bases match TRBD1. Written as DNA, the CDR3 is TGTGCCAGCTCACCACCGGGACAGGAACACGAGCAGTACTTC. Amino acids: CASSPPGQEHEQYF.